This note documents a single TCR beta chain sequence. Between the trimmed V and J ends, which lost 2 bases and 8 bases, there was a span of 9 bases. The CDR3 loop spans 12 amino acids. Per the germline V gene, CDR1 is ENHRY and CDR2 is SYGVKD. This sample was included in a study of blood T cell repertoires in COVID-19. Sequencing was performed with immunoSEQ multiplex PCR; in TCRdb, only in-frame clones are kept and a portion is missing. Of 100,000 to 150,000 clones listed, more than 75% are singletons. The sequence derives from a woman in her 70s with COVID-19, enrolled during active disease. The gene calls are TRBV10-3 and TRBJ1-2; D unclear. Input material: peripheral blood. The chain's CDR3 is CAISEDTSGYTF. DNA for the CDR3: TGTGCCATCAGTGAGGACACCTCGGGCTACACCTTC.